This TCR beta chain was recovered during a study of T-cell memory formation after mild COVID-19. The overall study: Among the donors, TCR clusters were largely specific to each donor.

A note on this clonotype: The antigen is not known.

Study outcomes and limitations: Pre-infection memory already had some responding clones, implying cross-reactive memory joined.

TCRdb used MiXCR to reprocess the 5' RACE reads, holding one entry per CDR3 protein. The data contain hundreds of thousands of distinct CDR3 sequences, 15% to 20% of them singletons. This TCR was sampled from a man aged 18 to 29 who had mild COVID-19 (a few samples of this study predate the infection). Cell type and time point are not known. Sequencing was performed on PBMCs or a T cell subset sorted from them (not recorded which).

Written as DNA, the CDR3 is TGTGCCAGCAGCCAAGTTCAGGGGGTTAGCACAGATACGCAGTATTTT. This gives the protein CASSQVQGVSTDTQYF. The chain joins TRBV3-1 to TRBJ2-3, with 7 bases aligning to TRBD1. The length of the CDR3 is 16 residues. Trimming removed 1 base from V and 0 bases from J; junction bases left unmatched: 4. CDR1 is LGHDT and CDR2 is YNNKEL in the germline V gene (reference sequence).